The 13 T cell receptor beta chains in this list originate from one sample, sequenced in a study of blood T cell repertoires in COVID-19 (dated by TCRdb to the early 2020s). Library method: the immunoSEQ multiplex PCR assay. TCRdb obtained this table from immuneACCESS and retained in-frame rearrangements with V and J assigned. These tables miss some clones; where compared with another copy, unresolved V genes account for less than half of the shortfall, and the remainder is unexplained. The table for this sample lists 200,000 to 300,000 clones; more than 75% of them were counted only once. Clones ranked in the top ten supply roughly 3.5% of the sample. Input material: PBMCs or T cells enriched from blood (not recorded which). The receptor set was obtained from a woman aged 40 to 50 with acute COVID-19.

CDR3 coding DNA: TGTGCTAGTGGTTCGGGACTGGGGGAGCAGTTCTTC. Translation: CASGSGLGEQFF. This chain links TRBV12-5 with TRBJ2-1; D perhaps matches TRBD2 (6 bases). CDR1 LGHNT and CDR2 FRNRAP come from the germline V gene. The CDR3 covers 12 residues. V was cut by 4 bases and J by 10 bases, with 11 bases left in between.

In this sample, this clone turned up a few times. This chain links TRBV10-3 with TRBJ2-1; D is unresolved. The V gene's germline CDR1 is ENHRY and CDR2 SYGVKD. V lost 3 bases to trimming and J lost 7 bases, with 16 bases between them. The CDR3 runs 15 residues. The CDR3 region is CAISDSPNFANEQFF. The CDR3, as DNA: TGTGCCATCAGTGACTCCCCCAACTTTGCGAATGAGCAGTTCTTC.

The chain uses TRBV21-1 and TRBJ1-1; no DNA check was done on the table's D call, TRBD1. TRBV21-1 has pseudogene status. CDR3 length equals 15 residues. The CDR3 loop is CASSKGTGANTEAFF. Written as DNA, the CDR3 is TGTGCCAGCAGCAAAGGGACAGGGGCGAACACTGAAGCTTTCTTT.

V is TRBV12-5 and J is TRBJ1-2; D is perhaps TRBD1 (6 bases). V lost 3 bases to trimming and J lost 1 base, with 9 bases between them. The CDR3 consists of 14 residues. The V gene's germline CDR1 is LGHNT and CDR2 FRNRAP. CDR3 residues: CASGLTDSNYGYTF. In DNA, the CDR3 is TGTGCTAGTGGTTTAACGGACAGTAACTATGGCTACACCTTC. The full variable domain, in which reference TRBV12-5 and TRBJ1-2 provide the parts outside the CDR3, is DARVTQTPRHKVTEMGQEVTMRCQPILGHNTVFWYRQTMMQGLELLAYFRNRAPLDDSGMPKDRFSAEMPDATLATLKIQPSEPRDSAVYFCASGLTDSNYGYTFGSGTRLTVV.

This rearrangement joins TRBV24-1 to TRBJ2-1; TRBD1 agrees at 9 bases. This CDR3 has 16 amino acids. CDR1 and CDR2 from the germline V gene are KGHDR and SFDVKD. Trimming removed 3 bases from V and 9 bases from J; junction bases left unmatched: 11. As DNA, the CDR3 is TGTGCCACCAGTGATCGGGGACAGGGAACAGGCGCTGAGCAGTTCTTC. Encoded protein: CATSDRGQGTGAEQFF.

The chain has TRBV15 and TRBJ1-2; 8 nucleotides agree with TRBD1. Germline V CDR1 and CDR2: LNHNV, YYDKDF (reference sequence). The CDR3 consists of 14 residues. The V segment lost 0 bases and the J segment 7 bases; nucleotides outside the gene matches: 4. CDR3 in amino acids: CATSRDRGLGGYTF. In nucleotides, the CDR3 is TGTGCCACCAGCAGAGACAGGGGGCTGGGTGGCTACACCTTC. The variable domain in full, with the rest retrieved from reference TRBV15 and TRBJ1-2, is DAMVIQNPRYQVTQFGKPVTLSCSQTLNHNVMYWYQQKSSQAPKLLFHYYDKDFNNEADTPDNFQSRRPNTSFCFLDIRSPGLGDTAMYLCATSRDRGLGGYTFGSGTRLTVV.

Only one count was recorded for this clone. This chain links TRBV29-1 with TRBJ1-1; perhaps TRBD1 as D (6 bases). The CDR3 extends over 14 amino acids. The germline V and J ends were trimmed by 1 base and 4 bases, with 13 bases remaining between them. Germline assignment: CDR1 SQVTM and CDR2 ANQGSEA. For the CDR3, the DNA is TGCAGCGTTGAAGTGGGGGCGAGTATCACTGAAGCTTTCTTT. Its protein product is CSVEVGASITEAFF.

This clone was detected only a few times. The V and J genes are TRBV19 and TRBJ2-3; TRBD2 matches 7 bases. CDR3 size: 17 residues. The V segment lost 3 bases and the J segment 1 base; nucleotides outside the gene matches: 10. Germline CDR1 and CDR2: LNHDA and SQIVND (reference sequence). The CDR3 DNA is TGTGCCAGTAGTATTCTTCAGGCGGGAGTAGGCACAGATACGCAGTATTTT. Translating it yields CASSILQAGVGTDTQYF.

This CDR3 is CASSLGLPNEQFF. Written as DNA, the CDR3 is TGTGCCAGCAGCTTGGGACTTCCCAATGAGCAGTTCTTC. V usage is TRBV11-3 and J usage is TRBJ2-1, with D perhaps TRBD2 (6 bases). The CDR3 extends over 13 amino acids. The V end lost 3 bases, the J end lost 6 bases, and 9 bases lay between the germline ends. Looked up from germline, CDR1 is SGHNT and CDR2 is YENEEA.

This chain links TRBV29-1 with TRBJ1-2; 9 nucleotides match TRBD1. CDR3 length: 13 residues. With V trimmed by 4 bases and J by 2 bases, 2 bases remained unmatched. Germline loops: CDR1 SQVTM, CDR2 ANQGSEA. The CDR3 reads CSVGTGANYGYTF. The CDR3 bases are TGCAGCGTTGGGACAGGGGCCAACTATGGCTACACCTTC.

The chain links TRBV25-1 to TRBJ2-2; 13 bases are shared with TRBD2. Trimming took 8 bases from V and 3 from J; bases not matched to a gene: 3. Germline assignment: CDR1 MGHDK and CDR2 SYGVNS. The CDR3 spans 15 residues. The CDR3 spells CASEGLAGDTGELFF. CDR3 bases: TGTGCCAGCGAAGGACTAGCGGGGGACACCGGGGAGCTGTTTTTT.

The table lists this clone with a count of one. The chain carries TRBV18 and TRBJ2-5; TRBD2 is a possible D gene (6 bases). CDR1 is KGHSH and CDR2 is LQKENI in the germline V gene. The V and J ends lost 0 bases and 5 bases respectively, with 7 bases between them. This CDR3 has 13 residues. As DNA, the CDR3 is TGTGCCAGCTCACCACCTAGCGGCGAGACCCAGTACTTC. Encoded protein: CASSPPSGETQYF.

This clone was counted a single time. The CDR3 is CASSLDGPADTQYF. In DNA, the CDR3 is TGTGCCAGCAGCTTAGATGGCCCCGCAGATACGCAGTATTTT. The chain employs TRBV11-3 and TRBJ2-3; D unresolved. The CDR3 spans 14 residues. Trimming stripped 0 bases from V and 4 bases from J, with 8 bases between. Germline CDR1 and CDR2: SGHNT and YENEEA.